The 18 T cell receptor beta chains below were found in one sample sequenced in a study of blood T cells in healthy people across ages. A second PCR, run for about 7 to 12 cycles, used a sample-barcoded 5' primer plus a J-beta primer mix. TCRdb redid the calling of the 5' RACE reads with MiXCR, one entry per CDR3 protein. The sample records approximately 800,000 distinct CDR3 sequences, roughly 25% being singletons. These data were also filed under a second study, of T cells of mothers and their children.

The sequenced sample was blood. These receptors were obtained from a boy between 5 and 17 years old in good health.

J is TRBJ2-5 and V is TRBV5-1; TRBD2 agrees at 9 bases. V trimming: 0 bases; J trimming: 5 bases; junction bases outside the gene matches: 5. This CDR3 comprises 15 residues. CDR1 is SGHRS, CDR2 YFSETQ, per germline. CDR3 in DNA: TGCGCCAGCAGCTTGGGCGCTAGCGGGGTGGAGACCCAGTACTTC. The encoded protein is CASSLGASGVETQYF.

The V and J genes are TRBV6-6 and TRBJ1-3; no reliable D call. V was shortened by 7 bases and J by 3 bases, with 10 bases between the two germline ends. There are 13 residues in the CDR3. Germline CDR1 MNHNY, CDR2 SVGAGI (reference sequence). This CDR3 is CASTINFGNTIYF. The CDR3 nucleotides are TGTGCCAGCACCATTAATTTTGGAAACACCATATATTTT.

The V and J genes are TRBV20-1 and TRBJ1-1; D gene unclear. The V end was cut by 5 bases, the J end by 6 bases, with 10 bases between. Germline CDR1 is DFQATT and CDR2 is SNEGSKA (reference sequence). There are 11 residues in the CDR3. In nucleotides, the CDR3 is TGCAGTGCTCGACGGACGGCTGAAGCTTTCTTT. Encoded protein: CSARRTAEAFF.

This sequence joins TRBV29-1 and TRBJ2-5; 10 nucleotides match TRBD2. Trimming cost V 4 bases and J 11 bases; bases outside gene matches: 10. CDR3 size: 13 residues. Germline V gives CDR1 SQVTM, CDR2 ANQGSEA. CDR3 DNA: TGCAGCGTTGCGGGACTAGCGCATGGGGAGCAGTACTTC. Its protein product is CSVAGLAHGEQYF.

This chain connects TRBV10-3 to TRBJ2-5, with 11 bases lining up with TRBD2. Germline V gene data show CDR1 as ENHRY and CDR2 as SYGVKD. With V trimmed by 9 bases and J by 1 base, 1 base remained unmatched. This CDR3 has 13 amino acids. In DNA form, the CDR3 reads TGTGCCATTGGGACTAGCGGCCAAGAGACCCAGTACTTC. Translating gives CAIGTSGQETQYF.

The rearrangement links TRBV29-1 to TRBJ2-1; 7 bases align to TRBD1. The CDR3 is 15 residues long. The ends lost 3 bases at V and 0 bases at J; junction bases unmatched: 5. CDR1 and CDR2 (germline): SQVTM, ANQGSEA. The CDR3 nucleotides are TGCAGCGTTGAGAGGGGGCAAGACTCCTACAATGAGCAGTTCTTC. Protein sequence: CSVERGQDSYNEQFF.

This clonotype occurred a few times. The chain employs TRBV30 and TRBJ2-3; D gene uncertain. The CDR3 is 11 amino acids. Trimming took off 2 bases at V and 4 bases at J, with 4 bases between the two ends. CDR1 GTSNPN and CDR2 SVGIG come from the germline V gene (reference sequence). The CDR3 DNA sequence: TGTGCCTGGAGTCTCCCAGATACGCAGTATTTT. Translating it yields CAWSLPDTQYF.

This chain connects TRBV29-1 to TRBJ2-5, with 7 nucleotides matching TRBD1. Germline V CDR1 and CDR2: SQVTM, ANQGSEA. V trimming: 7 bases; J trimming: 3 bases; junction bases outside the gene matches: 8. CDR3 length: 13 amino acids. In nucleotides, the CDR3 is TGCAGCGGTACCGGGACAGAGAAAGAGACCCAGTACTTC. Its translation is CSGTGTEKETQYF. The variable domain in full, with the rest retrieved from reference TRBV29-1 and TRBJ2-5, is SAVISQKPSRDICQRGTSLTIQCQVDSQVTMMFWYRQQPGQSLTLIATANQGSEATYESGFVIDKFPISRPNLTFSTLTVSNMSPEDSSIYLCSGTGTEKETQYFGPGTRLLVL.

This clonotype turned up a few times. The CDR3 DNA reads as TGTGCCAGCTCCCCCGGGGGATTGGGCGAAAAACTGTTTTTT. It specifies CASSPGGLGEKLFF. The chain uses TRBV18 and TRBJ1-4; possibly TRBD1 for D (5 bases). Trimming shortened V by 6 bases and J by 8 bases, and 16 bases separated the two germline ends. Germline CDR1 KGHSH, CDR2 LQKENI. The CDR3 extends over 14 amino acids.

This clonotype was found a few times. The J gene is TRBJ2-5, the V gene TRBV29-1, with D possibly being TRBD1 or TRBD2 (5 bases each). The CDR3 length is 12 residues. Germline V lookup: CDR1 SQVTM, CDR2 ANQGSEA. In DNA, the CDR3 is TGCAGTGCTACCGGGACCGAAGAGACCCAGTACTTC. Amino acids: CSATGTEETQYF.

CDR3 bases: TGTGCCATCAGTGCCCCTCCGCTAGCGGGAGCTGCTAGCACAGATACGCAGTATTTT. Protein sequence: CAISAPPLAGAASTDTQYF. This chain connects TRBV10-3 to TRBJ2-3; 10 bases fit TRBD2. Per the germline V gene, CDR1 is ENHRY and CDR2 is SYGVKD. The length of the CDR3 is 19 residues. The V gene end was trimmed by 4 bases and the J gene end by 0 bases; junction bases not matched to a gene: 13.

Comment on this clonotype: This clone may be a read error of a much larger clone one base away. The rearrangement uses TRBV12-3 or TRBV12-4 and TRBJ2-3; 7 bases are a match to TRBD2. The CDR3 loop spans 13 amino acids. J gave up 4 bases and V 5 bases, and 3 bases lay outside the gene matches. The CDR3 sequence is CASSPAGADTQYF. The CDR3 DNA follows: TGTGCCAGCAGTCCCGCGGGGGCAGATACGCAGTATTTT.

The CDR3 reads CARREGQGNYGYTF. CDR3 sequence (DNA): TGTGCCAGGCGTGAGGGACAGGGAAACTATGGCTACACCTTC. The chain carries TRBV7-2 and TRBJ1-2, with 9 positions matching TRBD1. The CDR3 runs 14 residues. Germline assignment: CDR1 SGHTA and CDR2 FQGNSA. Losses at the gene ends were 9 bases for V and 2 bases for J; bases not matched to a gene: 7.

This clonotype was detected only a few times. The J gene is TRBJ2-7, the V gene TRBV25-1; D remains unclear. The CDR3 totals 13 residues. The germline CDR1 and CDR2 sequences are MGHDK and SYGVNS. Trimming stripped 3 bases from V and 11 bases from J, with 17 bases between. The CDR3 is CASSDPSMPREYF. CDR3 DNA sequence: TGTGCCAGCAGTGACCCCTCGATGCCCCGGGAGTACTTC.

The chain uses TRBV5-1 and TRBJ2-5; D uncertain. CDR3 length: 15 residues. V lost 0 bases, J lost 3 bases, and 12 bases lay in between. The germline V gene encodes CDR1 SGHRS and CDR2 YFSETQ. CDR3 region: CASSLARLSEETQYF. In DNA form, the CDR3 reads TGCGCCAGCAGCTTGGCCCGACTCAGTGAAGAGACCCAGTACTTC.

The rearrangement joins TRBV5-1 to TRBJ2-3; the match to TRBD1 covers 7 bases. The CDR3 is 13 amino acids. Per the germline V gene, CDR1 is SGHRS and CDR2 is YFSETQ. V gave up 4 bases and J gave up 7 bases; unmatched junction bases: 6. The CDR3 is CASSRDSLYTQYF. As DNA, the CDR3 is TGCGCCAGCAGCCGGGACAGCCTTTATACGCAGTATTTT. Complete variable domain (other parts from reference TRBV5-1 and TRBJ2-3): KAGVTQTPRYLIKTRGQQVTLSCSPISGHRSVSWYQQTPGQGLQFLFEYFSETQRNKGNFPGRFSGRQFSNSRSEMNVSTLELGDSALYLCASSRDSLYTQYFGPGTRLTVL.

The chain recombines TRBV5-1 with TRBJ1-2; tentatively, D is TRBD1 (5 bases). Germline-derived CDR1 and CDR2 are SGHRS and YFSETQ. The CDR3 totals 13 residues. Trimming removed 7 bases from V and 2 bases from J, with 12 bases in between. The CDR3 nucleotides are TGCGCCAGCGGTCAGGGAAGGAACTATGGCTACACCTTC. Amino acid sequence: CASGQGRNYGYTF.

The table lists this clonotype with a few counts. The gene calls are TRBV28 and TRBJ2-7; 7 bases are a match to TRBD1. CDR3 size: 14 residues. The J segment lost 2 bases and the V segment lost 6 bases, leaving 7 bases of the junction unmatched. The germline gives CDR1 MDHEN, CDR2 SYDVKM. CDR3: CASSSGDSPYEQYF. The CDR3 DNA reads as TGTGCCAGCAGCTCTGGGGACAGCCCCTACGAGCAGTACTTC.